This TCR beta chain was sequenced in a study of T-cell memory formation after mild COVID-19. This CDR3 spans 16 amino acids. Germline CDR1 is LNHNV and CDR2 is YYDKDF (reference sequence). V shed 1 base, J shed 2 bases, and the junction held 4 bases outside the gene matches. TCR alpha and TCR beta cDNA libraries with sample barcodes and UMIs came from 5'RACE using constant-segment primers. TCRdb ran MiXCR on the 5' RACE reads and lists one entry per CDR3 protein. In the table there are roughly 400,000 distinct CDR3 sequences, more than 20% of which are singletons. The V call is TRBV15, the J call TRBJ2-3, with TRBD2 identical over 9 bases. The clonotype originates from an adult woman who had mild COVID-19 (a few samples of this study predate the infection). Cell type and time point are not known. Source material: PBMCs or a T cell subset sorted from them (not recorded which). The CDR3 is CATSRAASGDTDTQYF. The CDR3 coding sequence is TGTGCCACCAGCAGAGCCGCTAGCGGGGACACAGATACGCAGTATTTT.